This TCR beta chain was sequenced during a study of sequential checkpoint blockade in melanoma. Study summary: Arm A got nivolumab then ipilimumab; arm B the reverse, 1:1. After both sequences, patients received maintenance nivolumab.

The repertoire was sequenced with immunoSEQ multiplex PCR; TCRdb's copy has only in-frame clones and lacks some. The data show under 20,000 clones, with 69% seen just once and approximately 17% held by the top ten. Treatment: randomized to nivolumab then ipilimumab (arm A) or the reverse (arm B). PBMC sorting kept live CD3+CD8+ cells without CD19 or CD56. Germline lookup yields CDR1 MNHEY and CDR2 SMNVEV (reference sequence). The CDR3 is made up of 13 amino acids. V trimming: 3 bases; J trimming: 4 bases; junction bases outside the gene matches: 2. The chain joins TRBV27 to TRBJ1-1, with 7 bases lining up with TRBD1. The sequences come from CD8+ T cells sorted from blood (inferred from file names), collected from a patient given nivolumab and ipilimumab in sequence. The source is a human donor with melanoma. CDR3 nucleotides: TGTGCCAGCAGTTTCCCAGGGGGCACTGAAGCTTTCTTT. Its protein product is CASSFPGGTEAFF.